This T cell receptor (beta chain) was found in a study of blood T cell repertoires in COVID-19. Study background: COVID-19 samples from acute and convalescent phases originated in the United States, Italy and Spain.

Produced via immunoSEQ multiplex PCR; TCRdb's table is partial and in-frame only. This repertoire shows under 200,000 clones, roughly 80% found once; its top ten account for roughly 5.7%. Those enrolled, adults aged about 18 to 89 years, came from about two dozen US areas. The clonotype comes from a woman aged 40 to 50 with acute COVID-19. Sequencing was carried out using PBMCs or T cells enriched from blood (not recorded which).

CDR3 amino acids: CASRIENYEQYF. DNA for the CDR3: TGTGCCAGCAGAATCGAGAACTACGAGCAGTACTTC. The gene calls are TRBV6-5 and TRBJ2-7; no reliable D call. Germline V CDR1 and CDR2: MNHEY, SVGAGI. The CDR3 is 12 residues long. V lost 6 bases to trimming and J lost 3 bases, with 9 bases between them.